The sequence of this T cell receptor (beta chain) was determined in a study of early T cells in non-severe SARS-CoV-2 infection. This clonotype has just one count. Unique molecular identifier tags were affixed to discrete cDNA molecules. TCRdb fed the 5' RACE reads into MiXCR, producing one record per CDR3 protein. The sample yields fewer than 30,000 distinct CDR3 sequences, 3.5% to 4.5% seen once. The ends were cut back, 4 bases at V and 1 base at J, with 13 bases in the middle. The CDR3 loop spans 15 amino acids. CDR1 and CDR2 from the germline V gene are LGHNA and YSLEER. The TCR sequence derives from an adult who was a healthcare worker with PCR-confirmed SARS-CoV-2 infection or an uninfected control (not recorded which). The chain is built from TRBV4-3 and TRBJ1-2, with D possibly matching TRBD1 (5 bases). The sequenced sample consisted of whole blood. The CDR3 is CASSPSRQGNYGYTF. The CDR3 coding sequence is TGCGCCAGCAGCCCAAGCCGGCAGGGTAACTATGGCTACACCTTC.